The rows below give T cell receptor beta chains drawn from one sample of a study of blood T cell repertoires in COVID-19. TCRdb's copy holds only in-frame clones and misses some; the assay was immunoSEQ multiplex PCR. The table has 35,000 to 55,000 clones, roughly four fifths seen once. The sequencing input was peripheral blood. These receptors were obtained from a man aged 55 to 70 with active COVID-19. Both conserved end residues are part of each CDR3. For some rows the clone size is stated as once, few or many, or as a class when expanded; others skip it.

j_call: TRBJ1-2
clone_size: once
v_call: TRBV18
cdr3_aa: CASSQASDGYTF

j_call: TRBJ2-1
clone_size: NA
v_call: TRBV6-2/TRBV6-3
cdr3_aa: CASSHLSGWSVEQFF

j_call: TRBJ2-3
clone_size: NA
v_call: TRBV28
cdr3_aa: CASGGGGSGFVTQYF

j_call: TRBJ2-2
clone_size: NA
v_call: TRBV9
cdr3_aa: CASSFGTSNTGELFF

j_call: TRBJ2-7
clone_size: NA
v_call: TRBV5-8
cdr3_aa: CASDGGGAVSTYEQYF

j_call: TRBJ2-7
clone_size: NA
v_call: TRBV5-1
cdr3_aa: CASSSGQGGYEQYF

j_call: TRBJ1-1
clone_size: NA
v_call: TRBV5-1
cdr3_aa: CASSVRGQGAIGTEAFF

j_call: TRBJ1-6
clone_size: NA
v_call: TRBV6-6
cdr3_aa: CASSSTAGGSPLHF

j_call: TRBJ2-7
clone_size: NA
v_call: TRBV24-1
cdr3_aa: CATSENPGQGIDEQYF

j_call: TRBJ1-1
clone_size: NA
v_call: TRBV4-2
cdr3_aa: CASSQGGRVRQGVKDTEAFF

j_call: TRBJ2-1
clone_size: NA
v_call: TRBV4-2
cdr3_aa: CASSQDRGTRQFF

j_call: TRBJ2-2
clone_size: once
v_call: TRBV5-1
cdr3_aa: CASSPWTGTGELFF

j_call: TRBJ1-2
clone_size: NA
v_call: TRBV4-3
cdr3_aa: CASSGTGQGGYGYTF

j_call: TRBJ2-2
clone_size: NA
v_call: TRBV12-3/TRBV12-4
cdr3_aa: CASKADGRELFF

j_call: TRBJ1-2
clone_size: few
v_call: TRBV28
cdr3_aa: CASRDRDLYGYTF

j_call: TRBJ1-5
clone_size: NA
v_call: TRBV7-9
cdr3_aa: CASSTLREPQHF

j_call: TRBJ2-3
clone_size: once
v_call: TRBV29-1
cdr3_aa: CSDRRGLAGDTQYF

j_call: TRBJ2-2
clone_size: NA
v_call: TRBV20-1
cdr3_aa: CSASNPPWPGELFF

j_call: TRBJ2-1
clone_size: NA
v_call: TRBV24-1
cdr3_aa: CATSEWGEGHNEQFF

j_call: TRBJ2-1
clone_size: NA
v_call: TRBV3-1/TRBV3-2
cdr3_aa: CASSQGGDLAGFYNEQFF

j_call: TRBJ1-3
clone_size: NA
v_call: TRBV2
cdr3_aa: CASSRLGGSAGNTIYF

j_call: TRBJ2-7
clone_size: NA
v_call: TRBV27
cdr3_aa: CASSTGGTTYEQYF

j_call: TRBJ1-4
clone_size: NA
v_call: TRBV4-1
cdr3_aa: CASSPTRTGGYEKLFF

j_call: TRBJ2-5
clone_size: once
v_call: TRBV6-5
cdr3_aa: CASRTGLQETQYF

j_call: TRBJ2-2
clone_size: few
v_call: TRBV28
cdr3_aa: CASRSTGGDGELFF

j_call: TRBJ1-5
clone_size: once
v_call: TRBV6-2/TRBV6-3
cdr3_aa: CASSYMVSRGNQPQHF

j_call: TRBJ2-1
clone_size: NA
v_call: TRBV12-3/TRBV12-4
cdr3_aa: CASSRGDEQFF

j_call: TRBJ1-1
clone_size: NA
v_call: TRBV5-1
cdr3_aa: CASSFGQGKANTEAFF